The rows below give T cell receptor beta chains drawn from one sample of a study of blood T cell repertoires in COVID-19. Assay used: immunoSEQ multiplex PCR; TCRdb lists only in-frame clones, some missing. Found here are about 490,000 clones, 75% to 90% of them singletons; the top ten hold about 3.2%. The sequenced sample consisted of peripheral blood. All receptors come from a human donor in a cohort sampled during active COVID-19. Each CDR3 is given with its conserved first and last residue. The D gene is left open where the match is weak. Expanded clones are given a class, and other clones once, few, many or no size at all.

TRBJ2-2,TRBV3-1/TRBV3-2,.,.,TGTGCCAGCGGGCTAGCCTTGAACACCGGGGAGCTGTTTTTT,CASGLALNTGELFF
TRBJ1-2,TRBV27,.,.,TGTGCCAGCAGGACAGGAACTTCTAACTATGGCTACACCTTC,CASRTGTSNYGYTF
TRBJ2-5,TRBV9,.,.,TGTGCCAGCAGCGCCCTAACTGGGGGGGAGACCCAGTACTTC,CASSALTGGETQYF
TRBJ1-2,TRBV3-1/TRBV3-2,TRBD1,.,TGTGCCAGCAGCCGATGGGACAGGGTGTATGGCTACACCTTC,CASSRWDRVYGYTF
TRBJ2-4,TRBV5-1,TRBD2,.,TGCGCCAGCAGCTTGGCACTAGCGGGAGGTAAAAACATTCAGTACTTC,CASSLALAGGKNIQYF
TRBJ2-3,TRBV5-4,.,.,TGTGCCAGCAGCTTGGCCGGCAGGGACACAGATACGCAGTATTTT,CASSLAGRDTDTQYF
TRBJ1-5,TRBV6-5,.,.,TGTGCCAGCAGAGGGGGTTCGGGGAGTAATCAGCCCCAGCATTTT,CASRGGSGSNQPQHF
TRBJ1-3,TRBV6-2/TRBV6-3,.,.,TGTGCCAGCAGTTACGGAGCGCTCTCTGGAAACACCATATATTTT,CASSYGALSGNTIYF
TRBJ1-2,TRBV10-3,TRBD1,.,TGTGCCATCGGAGGGGACAGGGAACATGGCTACACCTTC,CAIGGDREHGYTF
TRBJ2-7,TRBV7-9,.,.,TGTGCCAGCAGCTTAGAACAGAGCTCCTACGAGCAGTACTTC,CASSLEQSSYEQYF
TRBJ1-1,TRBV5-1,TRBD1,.,TGCGCCAGCAGCTTGCCCTTCGACAGGGCCTCTGAAGCTTTCTTT,CASSLPFDRASEAFF
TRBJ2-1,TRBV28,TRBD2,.,TGTGCCGGAAGCGGGGGAGGCCACTACAATGAGCAGTTCTTC,CAGSGGGHYNEQFF
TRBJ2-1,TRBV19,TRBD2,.,TGTGCCAGTAGCGTCACCCAGCGGGAATGGTTGGATGGTGAGCAGTTCTTC,CASSVTQREWLDGEQFF
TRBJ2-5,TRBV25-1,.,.,TGTGCCAGCAGTGTGCAGCGGCCCGGAGAGACCCAGTACTTC,CASSVQRPGETQYF
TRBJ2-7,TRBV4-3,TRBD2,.,TGCGCCAGCAGCCAAGATCGCCCGACTAGCGGGAGGTCCTACGAGCAGTACTTC,CASSQDRPTSGRSYEQYF
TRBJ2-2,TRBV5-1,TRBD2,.,TGCGCCAGCAGCCCGCGGACTAGCGTTGGCACCGGGGAGCTGTTTTTT,CASSPRTSVGTGELFF
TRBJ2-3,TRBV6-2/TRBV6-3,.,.,TGTGCCAGCAGTTATACGGCAGGGGATAGCACAGATACGCAGTATTTT,CASSYTAGDSTDTQYF
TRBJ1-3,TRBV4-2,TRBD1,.,TGTGCCAGCAGCCAAGAATTACAGGGGGCAGGAGGAAACACCATATATTTT,CASSQELQGAGGNTIYF
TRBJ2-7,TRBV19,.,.,TGTGCCGTCTCCCCCGGGATGTCCTACGAGCAGTACTTC,CAVSPGMSYEQYF
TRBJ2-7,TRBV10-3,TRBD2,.,TGTGCCATCAGCCCGGGACTAGCGGGGAGAGAGCAGTACTTC,CAISPGLAGREQYF
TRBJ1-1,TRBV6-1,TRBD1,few,TGTGCCAGCAGTGAAGCTGGCAGGGGGCGGAGCACTGAAGCTTTCTTT,CASSEAGRGRSTEAFF
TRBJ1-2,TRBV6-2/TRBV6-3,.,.,TGTGCCAGCAGTTACGCGGCAGGACTAAACTATGGCTACACCTTC,CASSYAAGLNYGYTF
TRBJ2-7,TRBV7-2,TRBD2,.,TGTGCCAGCAGCTTACTAGCGGGAGGGCCCCACGAGCAGTACTTC,CASSLLAGGPHEQYF
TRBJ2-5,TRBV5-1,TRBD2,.,TGCGCCAGCAGCGGGGGGTCGGGAGGACAAGAGACCCAGTACTTC,CASSGGSGGQETQYF
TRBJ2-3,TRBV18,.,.,TGTGCCAGCTCACCACCGGCTGATACGCAGTATTTT,CASSPPADTQYF
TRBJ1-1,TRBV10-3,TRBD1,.,TGTGCCATCAGTGATTCCCAGGGGGTGAACACTGAAGCTTTCTTT,CAISDSQGVNTEAFF
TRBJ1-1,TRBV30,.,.,TGTGCCTGGAGTTCCAACAGGGCTGGCACTGAAGCTTTCTTT,CAWSSNRAGTEAFF
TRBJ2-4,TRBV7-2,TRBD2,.,TGTGCCAGCAGCTTAGGACTAGCGGCCACCAAAAACATTCAGTACTTC,CASSLGLAATKNIQYF
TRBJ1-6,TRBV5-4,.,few,TGTGCCAGCAGGGGAGAGTACGGGATCGCTAATTCACCCCTCCACTTT,CASRGEYGIANSPLHF
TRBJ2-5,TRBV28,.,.,TGTGCCAGCAGCCTTTATGAGACCCAGTACTTC,CASSLYETQYF
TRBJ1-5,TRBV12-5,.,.,TGTGCTAGTGGTTTGGTAGCCACGCTAAATCAGCCCCAGCATTTT,CASGLVATLNQPQHF
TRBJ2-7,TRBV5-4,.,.,TGTGCCAGCAATGGGCGGGTCGGCTCCTACGAGCAGTACTTC,CASNGRVGSYEQYF
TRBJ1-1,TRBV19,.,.,TGTGCCAGTGGTCAGTCGCCGGGACACTTGAACACTGAAGCTTTCTTT,CASGQSPGHLNTEAFF
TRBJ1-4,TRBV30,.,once,TGTGCCTGGAGTGGAGGACACGGCGAAAAACTGTTTTTT,CAWSGGHGEKLFF
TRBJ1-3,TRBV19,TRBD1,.,TGTGCCAGCACCGACAGGGCCTCTGGAAACACCATATATTTT,CASTDRASGNTIYF
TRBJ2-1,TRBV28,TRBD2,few,TGTGCCAGCTTGACTAAGCGGGAGGACAGCTACAATGAGCAGTTCTTC,CASLTKREDSYNEQFF
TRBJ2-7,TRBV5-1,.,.,TGCGCCAGCAGCTTGGGTCACCAAGCTGTCTACGAGCAGTACTTC,CASSLGHQAVYEQYF
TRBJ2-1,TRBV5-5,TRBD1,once,TGTGCCAGCAGCAAAGACAGGGGGTCCTACAATGAGCAGTTCTTC,CASSKDRGSYNEQFF
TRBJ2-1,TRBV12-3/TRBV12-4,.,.,TGTGCCAGCAAAGGACTCCGAAATGAGCAGTTCTTC,CASKGLRNEQFF
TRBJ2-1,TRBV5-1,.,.,TGCGCCAGCGAAACCGGAGGGCCGACGGGAAATGAGCAGTTCTTC,CASETGGPTGNEQFF
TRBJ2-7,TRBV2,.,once,TGTGCCAGCAGTGATCCGTACGAGCAGTACTTC,CASSDPYEQYF
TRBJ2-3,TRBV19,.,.,TGTGCCAGTCGGAAGAGGGGGGGCGGGGGCCTAGATACGCAGTATTTT,CASRKRGGGGLDTQYF
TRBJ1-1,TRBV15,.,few,TGTGCCACCAGCAGAGCGCGGGGAACTGAAGCTTTCTTT,CATSRARGTEAFF
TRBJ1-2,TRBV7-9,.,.,TGTGCCAGCAGCTCTTATAGCAACTATGGCTACACCTTC,CASSSYSNYGYTF
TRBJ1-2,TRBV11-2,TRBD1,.,TGTGCCAGCAGCTTAGTTGAGGGACAGGGGCTTTATGGCTACACCTTC,CASSLVEGQGLYGYTF
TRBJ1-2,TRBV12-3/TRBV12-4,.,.,TGTGCCAGCAGTTTAAAACAGTTTTATGGCTACACCTTC,CASSLKQFYGYTF
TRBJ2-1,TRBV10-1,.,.,TGCGCCAGCAGTGATAGAGATGAGCAGTTCTTC,CASSDRDEQFF
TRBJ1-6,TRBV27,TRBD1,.,TGTGCCAGCAGTCTGTCCTTGACAGGGAGGAATTCACCCCTCCACTTT,CASSLSLTGRNSPLHF
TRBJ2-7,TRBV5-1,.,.,TGCGCCAGCAGGGTAACAGGTTCCTACGAGCAGTACTTC,CASRVTGSYEQYF
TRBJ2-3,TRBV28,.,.,TGTGCCAGCGGGAGTTCTGGCACAGATACGCAGTATTTT,CASGSSGTDTQYF